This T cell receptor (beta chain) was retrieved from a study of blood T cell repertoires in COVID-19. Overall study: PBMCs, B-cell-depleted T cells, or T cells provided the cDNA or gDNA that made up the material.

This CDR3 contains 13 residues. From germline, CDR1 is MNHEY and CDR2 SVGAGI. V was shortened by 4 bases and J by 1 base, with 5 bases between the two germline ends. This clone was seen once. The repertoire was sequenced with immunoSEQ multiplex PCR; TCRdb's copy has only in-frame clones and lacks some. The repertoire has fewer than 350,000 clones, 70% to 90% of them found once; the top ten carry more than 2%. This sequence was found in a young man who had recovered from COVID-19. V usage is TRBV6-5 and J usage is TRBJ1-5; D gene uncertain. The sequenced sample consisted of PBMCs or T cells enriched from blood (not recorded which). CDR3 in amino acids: CASSSLSNQPQHF. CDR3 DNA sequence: TGTGCCAGCAGTTCCCTGAGCAATCAGCCCCAGCATTTT.